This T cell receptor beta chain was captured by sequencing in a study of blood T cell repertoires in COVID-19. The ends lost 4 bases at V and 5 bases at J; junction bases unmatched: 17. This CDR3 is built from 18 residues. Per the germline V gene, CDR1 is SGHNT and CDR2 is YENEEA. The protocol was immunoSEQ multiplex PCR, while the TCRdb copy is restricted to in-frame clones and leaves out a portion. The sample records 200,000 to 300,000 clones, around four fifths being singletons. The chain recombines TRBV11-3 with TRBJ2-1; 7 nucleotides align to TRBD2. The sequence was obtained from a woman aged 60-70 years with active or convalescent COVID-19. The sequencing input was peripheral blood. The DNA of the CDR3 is TGTGCCAGCAGCTCCCCATGGGCTTCTAGCGGAGTGAACAATGAGCAGTTCTTC. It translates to CASSSPWASSGVNNEQFF.